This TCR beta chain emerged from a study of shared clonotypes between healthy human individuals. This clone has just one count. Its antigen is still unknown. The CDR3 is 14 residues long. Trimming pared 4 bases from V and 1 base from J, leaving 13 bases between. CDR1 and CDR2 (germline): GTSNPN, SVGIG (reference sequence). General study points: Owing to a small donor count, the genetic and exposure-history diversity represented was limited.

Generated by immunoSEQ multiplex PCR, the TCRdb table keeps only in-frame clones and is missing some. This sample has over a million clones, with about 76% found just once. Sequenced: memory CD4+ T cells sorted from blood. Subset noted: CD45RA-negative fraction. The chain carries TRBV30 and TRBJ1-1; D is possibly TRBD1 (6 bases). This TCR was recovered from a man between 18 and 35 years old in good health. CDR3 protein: CAWKSGQPNTEAFF. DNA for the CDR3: TGTGCCTGGAAATCCGGACAGCCGAACACTGAAGCTTTCTTT.